What follows is one T cell receptor (beta chain) and its context. Per germline, CDR1 MNHEY and CDR2 SMNVEV (reference sequence). The V end lost 4 bases, the J end lost 1 base, and 10 bases lay between the germline ends. There are 14 residues in the CDR3. This sample is drawn from a study of T-cell reconstitution after alpha-beta-depleted transplantation in children. As it was prepared, the TCRbeta library received unique molecular identifiers. In TCRdb, the PCR reads were re-called with MiXCR into one record per CDR3 protein. The sample gives under 250,000 distinct CDR3 sequences, roughly a quarter of which show up once; about 5% is in the top ten.

The sequence came from a female patient between 2 and 15 years old who had a stem cell transplant for congenital amegakaryocytic thrombocytopenia, so the T cells may come from the graft donor. This chain joins TRBV27 and TRBJ1-1; D might be TRBD1 (5 bases). The material sequenced was PBMCs, mostly from graft donor cells, taken 360 days after TCRalphabeta/CD19-depleted stem cell transplant. CDR3 nucleotide sequence: TGTGCCAGCAGTTGGGGACGGAAGAACACTGAAGCTTTCTTT. It specifies CASSWGRKNTEAFF.